This TCR beta chain was sequenced during a study of blood T cell repertoires in COVID-19. About the study: The United States, Italy and Spain were the sources of the acute and convalescent COVID-19 samples.

The CDR3 runs to 13 residues. CDR1 and CDR2 (germline): LNHDA, SQIVND (reference sequence). The ends were cut back, 3 bases at V and 5 bases at J, with 10 bases in the middle. Some clones are missing from TCRdb's copy, which holds only in-frame ones; the method was immunoSEQ multiplex PCR. In the table there are about 180,000 clones, about 82% of which are singletons. This TCR derives from a man aged 45-60 years with active or convalescent COVID-19. The material sequenced was peripheral blood. This chain connects TRBV19 to TRBJ2-5; D unresolved. CDR3 nucleotide sequence: TGTGCCAGTAGTATGAGTGTATCCGAGACCCAGTACTTC. Its translation is CASSMSVSETQYF.